This T cell receptor (beta chain) was identified during a study of shared clonotypes between healthy human individuals. Study at large: The study enrolled a couple of women and a few men aged 18 to 49. The study used three CD4 naive, three CD4 memory, two CD8 naive and one CD8 memory plate per donor.

Notes on the study in general: It was only blood that was sampled, and tissue repertoires likely differ.

The table came from immunoSEQ multiplex PCR; TCRdb's copy has only in-frame clones and leaves some out. Of about 2.3 million clones listed, 85% to 95% are singletons. In regard to this clone: The antigen is not known.

This CDR3 has 16 residues. CDR1 is LGHNA and CDR2 is YSLEER in the germline V gene. V shed 2 bases, J shed 4 bases, and the junction held 6 bases outside the gene matches. The chain employs TRBV4-3 and TRBJ2-3; TRBD1 matches 10 bases. Sequencing was carried out using naive CD4+ T cells from PBMCs. Indicated subset: CD45RA+ positively selected. The TCR was taken from a man between 18 and 29 years old in good health. Some clones in this sample may be carry-over from other donors' samples. The CDR3 DNA follows: TGCGCCAGCAGCCAAAGAGGGACAGGGGTTCCAGATACGCAGTATTTT. Its protein product is CASSQRGTGVPDTQYF.